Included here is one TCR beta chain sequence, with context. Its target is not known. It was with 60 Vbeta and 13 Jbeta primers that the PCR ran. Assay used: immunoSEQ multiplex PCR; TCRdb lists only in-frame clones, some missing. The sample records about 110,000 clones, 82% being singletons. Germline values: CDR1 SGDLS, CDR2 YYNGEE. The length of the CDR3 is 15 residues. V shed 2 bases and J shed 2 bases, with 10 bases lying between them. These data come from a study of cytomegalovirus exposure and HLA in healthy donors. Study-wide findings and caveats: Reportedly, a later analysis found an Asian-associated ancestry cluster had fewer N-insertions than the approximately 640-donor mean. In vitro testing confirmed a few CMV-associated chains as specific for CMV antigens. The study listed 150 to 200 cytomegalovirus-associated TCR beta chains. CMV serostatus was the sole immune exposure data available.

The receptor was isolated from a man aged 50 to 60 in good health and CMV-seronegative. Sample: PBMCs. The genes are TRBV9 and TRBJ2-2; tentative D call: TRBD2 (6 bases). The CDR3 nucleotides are TGTGCCAGCAGCGTCGGGACTTTCAACACCGGGGAGCTGTTTTTT. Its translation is CASSVGTFNTGELFF. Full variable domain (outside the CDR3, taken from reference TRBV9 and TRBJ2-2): DSGVTQTPKHLITATGQRVTLRCSPRSGDLSVYWYQQSLDQGLQFLIQYYNGEERAKGNILERFSAQQFPDLHSELNLSSLELGDSALYFCASSVGTFNTGELFFGEGSRLTVL.